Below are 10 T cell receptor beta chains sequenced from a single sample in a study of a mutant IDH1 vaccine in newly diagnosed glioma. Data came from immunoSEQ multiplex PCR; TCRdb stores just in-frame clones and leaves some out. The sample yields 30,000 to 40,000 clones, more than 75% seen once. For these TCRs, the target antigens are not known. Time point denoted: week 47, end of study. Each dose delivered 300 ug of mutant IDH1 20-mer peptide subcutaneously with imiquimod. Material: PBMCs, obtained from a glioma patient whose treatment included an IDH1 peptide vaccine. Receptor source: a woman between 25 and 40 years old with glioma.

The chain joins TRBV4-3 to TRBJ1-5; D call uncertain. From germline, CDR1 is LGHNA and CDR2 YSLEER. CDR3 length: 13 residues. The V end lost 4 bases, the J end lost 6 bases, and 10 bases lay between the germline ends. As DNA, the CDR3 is TGCGCCAGCAGCCGGCAGGTAGGTCAGCCCCAGCATTTT. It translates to CASSRQVGQPQHF.

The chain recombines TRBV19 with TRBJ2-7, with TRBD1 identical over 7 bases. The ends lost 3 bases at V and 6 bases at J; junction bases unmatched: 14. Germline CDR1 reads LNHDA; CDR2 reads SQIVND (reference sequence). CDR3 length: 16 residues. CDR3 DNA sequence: TGTGCCAGTAGTATTGAGGGTTTCACAGGGGTAGGCGAGCAGTACTTC. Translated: CASSIEGFTGVGEQYF.

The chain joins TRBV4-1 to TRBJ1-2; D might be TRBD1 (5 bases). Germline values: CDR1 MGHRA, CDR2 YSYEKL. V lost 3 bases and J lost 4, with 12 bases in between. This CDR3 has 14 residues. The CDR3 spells CASSHPGAAYGYTF. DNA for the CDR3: TGCGCCAGCAGCCACCCCGGGGCGGCCTATGGCTACACCTTC.

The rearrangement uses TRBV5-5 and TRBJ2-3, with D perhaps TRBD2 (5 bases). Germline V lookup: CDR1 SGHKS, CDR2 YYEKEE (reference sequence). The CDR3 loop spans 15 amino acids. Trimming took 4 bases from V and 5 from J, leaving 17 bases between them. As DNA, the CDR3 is TGTGCCAGCAGCCGCAGCGGACTTGGGAGAGATACGCAGTATTTT. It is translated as CASSRSGLGRDTQYF.

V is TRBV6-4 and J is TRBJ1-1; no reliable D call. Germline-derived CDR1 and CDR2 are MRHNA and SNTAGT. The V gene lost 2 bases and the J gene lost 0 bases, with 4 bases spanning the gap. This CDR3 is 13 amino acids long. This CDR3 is CASSDPLNTEAFF. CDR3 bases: TGTGCCAGCAGTGACCCCCTGAACACTGAAGCTTTCTTT.

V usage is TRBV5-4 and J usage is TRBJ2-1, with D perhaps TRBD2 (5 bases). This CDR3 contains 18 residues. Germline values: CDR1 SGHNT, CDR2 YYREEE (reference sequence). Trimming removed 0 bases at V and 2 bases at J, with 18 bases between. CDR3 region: CASSLEGGAGSAYNEQFF. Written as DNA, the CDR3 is TGTGCCAGCAGCTTGGAGGGCGGCGCGGGCTCGGCCTACAATGAGCAGTTCTTC.

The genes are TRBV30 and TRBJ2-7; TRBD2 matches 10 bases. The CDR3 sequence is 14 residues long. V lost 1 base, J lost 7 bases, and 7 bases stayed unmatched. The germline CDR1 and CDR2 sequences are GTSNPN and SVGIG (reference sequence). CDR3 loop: CAWSALAGAGEQYF. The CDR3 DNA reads TGTGCCTGGAGTGCGCTAGCGGGGGCCGGGGAGCAGTACTTC.

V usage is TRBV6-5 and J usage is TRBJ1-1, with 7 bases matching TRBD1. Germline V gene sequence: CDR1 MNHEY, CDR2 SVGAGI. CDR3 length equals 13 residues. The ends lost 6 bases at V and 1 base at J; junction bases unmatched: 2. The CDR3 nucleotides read TGTGCCAGCAGCTGGACAGGGAACACTGAAGCTTTCTTT. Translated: CASSWTGNTEAFF.

CDR3 amino acids: CASSEAPRVAGFAYEQYF. CDR3 sequence (DNA): TGTGCCAGCAGTGAAGCCCCAAGAGTAGCGGGGTTTGCCTACGAGCAGTACTTC. The rearrangement links TRBV2 to TRBJ2-7; 8 bases map to TRBD2. This CDR3 comprises 18 residues. After removal of 0 bases from V and 2 bases from J, the junction contained 12 bases not matched to a gene. Germline V gene data show CDR1 as SNHLY and CDR2 as FYNNEI.

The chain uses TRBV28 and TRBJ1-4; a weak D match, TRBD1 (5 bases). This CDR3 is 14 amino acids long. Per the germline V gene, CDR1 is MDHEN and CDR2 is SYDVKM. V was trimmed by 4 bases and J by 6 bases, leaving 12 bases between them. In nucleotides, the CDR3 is TGTGCCAGCAGTTCCCCGGGACTGTATGAAAAACTGTTTTTT. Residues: CASSSPGLYEKLFF.